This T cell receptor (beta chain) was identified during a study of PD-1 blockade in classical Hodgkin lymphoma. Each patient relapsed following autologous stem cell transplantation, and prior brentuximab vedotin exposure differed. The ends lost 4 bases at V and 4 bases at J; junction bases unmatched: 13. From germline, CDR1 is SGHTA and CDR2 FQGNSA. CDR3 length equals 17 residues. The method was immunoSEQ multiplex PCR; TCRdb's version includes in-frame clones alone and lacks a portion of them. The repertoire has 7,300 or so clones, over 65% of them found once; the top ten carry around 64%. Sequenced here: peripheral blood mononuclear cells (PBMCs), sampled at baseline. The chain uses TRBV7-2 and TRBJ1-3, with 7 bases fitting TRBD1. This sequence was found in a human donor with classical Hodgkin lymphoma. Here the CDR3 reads CASSSRRTGVAGNTIYF. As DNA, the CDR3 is TGTGCCAGCAGCTCAAGGAGAACAGGGGTCGCAGGAAACACCATATATTTT. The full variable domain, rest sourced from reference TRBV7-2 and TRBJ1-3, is GAGVSQSPSNKVTEKGKDVELRCDPISGHTALYWYRQSLGQGLEFLIYFQGNSAPDKSGLPSDRFSAERTGGSVSTLTIQRTQQEDSAVYLCASSSRRTGVAGNTIYFGEGSWLTVV.